In this sample, the clone carrying this TCR beta chain turned up a few times. Its cognate antigen is unknown. Since no conserved phenylalanine or tryptophan closes the CDR3, a read error is the likely cause. The TCR beta CDR3 regions underwent amplification using RNA transcripts as the source. First-round RT-PCR of the TCR CDR3 relied on the HTBI primer set. MiXCR, applied by TCRdb to the multiplex PCR reads, yields one record per CDR3 protein. The repertoire holds 500,000 to 550,000 distinct CDR3 sequences, with around 20% as singletons. The hyperthyroidism was newly diagnosed and had lasted under 2 months; the patients were aged 18 to 65. Pregnant or lactating patients were excluded, as were those with uncontrolled infection or other autoimmune disease. PBMCs came from 10 ml fresh peripheral blood. The source of the sample is a study of T cells in Graves' hyperthyroidism and ophthalmopathy. Study-wide results and caveats: Ophthalmopathy was predicted by the model a median of about 6.5 months ahead of onset.

Specimen: blood. This TCR was recovered from a young man with Graves' hyperthyroidism.

CDR3 DNA: TGTGCCAGCAGCTTTGACGGGAGCTCTGGAAACACCATATATTCT. The encoded protein is CASSFDGSSGNTIYS. The V gene is TRBV7-9, the J gene TRBJ1-3, with D hard to call. V was shortened by 3 bases and J by 0 bases, with 9 bases between the two germline ends. From germline, CDR1 is SEHNR and CDR2 FQNEAQ (reference sequence). The CDR3 consists of 15 residues.